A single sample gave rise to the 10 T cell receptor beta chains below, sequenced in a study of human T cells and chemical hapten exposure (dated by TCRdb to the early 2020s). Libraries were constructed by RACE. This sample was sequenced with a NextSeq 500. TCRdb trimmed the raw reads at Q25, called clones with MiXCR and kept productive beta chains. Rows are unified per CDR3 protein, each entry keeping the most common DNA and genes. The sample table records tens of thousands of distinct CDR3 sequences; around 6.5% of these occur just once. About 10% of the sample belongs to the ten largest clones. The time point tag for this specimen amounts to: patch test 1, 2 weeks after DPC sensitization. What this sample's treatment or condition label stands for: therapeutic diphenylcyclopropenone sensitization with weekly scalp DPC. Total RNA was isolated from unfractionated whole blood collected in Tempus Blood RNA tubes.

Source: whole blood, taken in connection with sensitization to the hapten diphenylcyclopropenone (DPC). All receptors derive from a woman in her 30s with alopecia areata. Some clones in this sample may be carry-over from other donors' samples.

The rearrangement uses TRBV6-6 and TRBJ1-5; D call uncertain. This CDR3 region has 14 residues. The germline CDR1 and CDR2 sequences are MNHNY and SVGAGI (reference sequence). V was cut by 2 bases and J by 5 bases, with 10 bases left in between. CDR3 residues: CASSYEVPDQPQHF. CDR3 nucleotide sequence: TGTGCCAGCAGTTACGAAGTACCCGATCAGCCCCAGCATTTT.

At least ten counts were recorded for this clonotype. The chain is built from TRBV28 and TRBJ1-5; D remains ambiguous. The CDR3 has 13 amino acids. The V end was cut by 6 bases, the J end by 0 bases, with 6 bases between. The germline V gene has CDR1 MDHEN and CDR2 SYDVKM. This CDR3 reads CASSHYSNQPQHF. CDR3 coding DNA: TGTGCCAGCAGCCACTATAGCAATCAGCCCCAGCATTTT.

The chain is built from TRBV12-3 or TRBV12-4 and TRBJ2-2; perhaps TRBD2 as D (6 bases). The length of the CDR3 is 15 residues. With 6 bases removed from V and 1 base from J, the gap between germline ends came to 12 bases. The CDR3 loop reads CASSKGRGNTGELFF. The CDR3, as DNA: TGTGCCAGCAGCAAAGGGCGGGGGAACACCGGGGAGCTGTTTTTT.

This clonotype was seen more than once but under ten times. The chain's CDR3 is CSARVSTASNQPQHF. In DNA form, the CDR3 reads TGCAGTGCTAGAGTTTCAACAGCGAGCAATCAGCCCCAGCATTTT. The chain couples TRBV20-1 to TRBJ1-5, with no clear D. The V and J ends lost 1 base and 1 base respectively, with 11 bases between them. CDR3 length: 15 amino acids. Germline V lookup: CDR1 DFQATT, CDR2 SNEGSKA (reference sequence).

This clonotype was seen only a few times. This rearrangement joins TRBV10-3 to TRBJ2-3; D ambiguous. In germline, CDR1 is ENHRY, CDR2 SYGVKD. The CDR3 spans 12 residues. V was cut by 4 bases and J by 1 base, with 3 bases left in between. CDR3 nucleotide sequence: TGTGCCATCAGTGTTGGCACAGATACGCAGTATTTT. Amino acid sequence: CAISVGTDTQYF.

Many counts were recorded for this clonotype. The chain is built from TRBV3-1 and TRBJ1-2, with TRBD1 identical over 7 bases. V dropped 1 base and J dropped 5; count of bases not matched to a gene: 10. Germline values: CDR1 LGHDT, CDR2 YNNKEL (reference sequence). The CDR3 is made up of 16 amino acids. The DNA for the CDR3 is TGTGCCAGCAGCCAAGCCCGATCGACAGGGTTGTATGGCTACACCTTC. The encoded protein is CASSQARSTGLYGYTF.

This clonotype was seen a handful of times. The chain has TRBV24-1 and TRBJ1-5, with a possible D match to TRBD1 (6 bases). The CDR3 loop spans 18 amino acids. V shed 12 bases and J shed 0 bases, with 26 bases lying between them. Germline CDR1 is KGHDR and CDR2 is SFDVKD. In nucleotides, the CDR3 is TGTGCCCCGACTCTGGGGGCCCCCCCCCTCTATAGCAATCAGCCCCAGCATTTT. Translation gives CAPTLGAPPLYSNQPQHF.

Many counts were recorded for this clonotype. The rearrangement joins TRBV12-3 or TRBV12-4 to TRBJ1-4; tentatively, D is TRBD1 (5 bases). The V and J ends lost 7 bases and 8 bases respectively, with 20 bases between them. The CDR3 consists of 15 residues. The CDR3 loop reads CASKQPGTRGEKLFF. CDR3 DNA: TGTGCCAGCAAACAGCCCGGGACCCGAGGGGAAAAACTGTTTTTT.

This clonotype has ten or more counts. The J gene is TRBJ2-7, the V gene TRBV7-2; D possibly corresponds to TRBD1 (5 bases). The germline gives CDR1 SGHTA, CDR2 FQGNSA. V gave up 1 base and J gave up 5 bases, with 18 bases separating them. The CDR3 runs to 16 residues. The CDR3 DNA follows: TGTGCCAGCAGCTTAGGCCTAGGGGCTATAGGACACGAGCAGTACTTC. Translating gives CASSLGLGAIGHEQYF.

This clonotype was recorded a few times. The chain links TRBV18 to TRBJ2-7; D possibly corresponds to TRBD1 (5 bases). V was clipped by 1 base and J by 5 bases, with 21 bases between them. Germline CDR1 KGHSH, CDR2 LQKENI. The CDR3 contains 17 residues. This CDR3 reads CASSPRSQTVGNNEQYF. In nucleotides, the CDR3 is TGTGCCAGCTCACCACGGAGCCAGACAGTAGGGAATAACGAGCAGTACTTC.